This TCR beta chain emerged from a study of blood T cell repertoires in COVID-19. Data came from immunoSEQ multiplex PCR; TCRdb stores just in-frame clones and leaves some out. The repertoire holds 100,000 to 150,000 clones, with 65% to 90% as singletons. From germline, CDR1 is GTSNPN and CDR2 SVGIG (reference sequence). Trimming took 0 bases from V and 2 from J, leaving 7 bases between them. The CDR3 sequence is 13 residues long. J is TRBJ1-2 and V is TRBV30; perhaps TRBD1 as D (5 bases). This receptor was taken from an elderly man with active or convalescent COVID-19. Specimen: peripheral blood. The CDR3 spells CAWSVGANYGYTF. In DNA form, the CDR3 reads TGTGCCTGGAGTGTTGGGGCCAACTATGGCTACACCTTC.